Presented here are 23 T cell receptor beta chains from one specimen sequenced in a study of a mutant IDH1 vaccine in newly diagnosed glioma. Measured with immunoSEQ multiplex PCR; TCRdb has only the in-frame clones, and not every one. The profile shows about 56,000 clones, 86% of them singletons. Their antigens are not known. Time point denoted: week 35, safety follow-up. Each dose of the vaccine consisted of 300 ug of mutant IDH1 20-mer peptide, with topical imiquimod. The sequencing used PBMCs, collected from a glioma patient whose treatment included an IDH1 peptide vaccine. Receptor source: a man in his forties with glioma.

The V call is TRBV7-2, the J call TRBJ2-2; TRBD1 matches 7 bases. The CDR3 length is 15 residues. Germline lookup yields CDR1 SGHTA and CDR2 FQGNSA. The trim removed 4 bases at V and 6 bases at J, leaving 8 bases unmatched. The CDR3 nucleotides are TGTGCCAGCAGCTCCGACAGGGTAAAGGCCGGGGAGCTGTTTTTT. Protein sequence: CASSSDRVKAGELFF.

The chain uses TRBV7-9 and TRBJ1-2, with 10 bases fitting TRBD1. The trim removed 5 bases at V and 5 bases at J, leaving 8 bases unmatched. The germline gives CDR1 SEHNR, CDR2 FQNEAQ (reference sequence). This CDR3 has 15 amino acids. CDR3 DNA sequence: TGTGCCAGCAGCCTCGGGACAGGGGAGGGGTATGGCTACACCTTC. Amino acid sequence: CASSLGTGEGYGYTF.

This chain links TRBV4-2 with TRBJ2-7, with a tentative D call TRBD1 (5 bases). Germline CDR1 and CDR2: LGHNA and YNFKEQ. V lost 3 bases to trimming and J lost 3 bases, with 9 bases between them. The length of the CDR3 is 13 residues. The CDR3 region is CASSHGADYEQYF. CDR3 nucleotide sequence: TGTGCCAGCAGCCATGGGGCTGACTACGAGCAGTACTTC.

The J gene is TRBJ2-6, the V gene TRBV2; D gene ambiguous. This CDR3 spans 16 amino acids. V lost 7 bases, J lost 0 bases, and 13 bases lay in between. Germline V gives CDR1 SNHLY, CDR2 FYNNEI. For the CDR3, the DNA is TGTGCCAGCATGAGGTCTGGAAGCTCTGGGGCCAACGTCCTGACTTTC. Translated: CASMRSGSSGANVLTF. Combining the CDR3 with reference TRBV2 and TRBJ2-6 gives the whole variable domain EPEVTQTPSHQVTQMGQEVILRCVPISNHLYFYWYRQILGQKVEFLVSFYNNEISEKSEIFDDQFSVERPDGSNFTLKIRSTKLEDSAMYFCASMRSGSSGANVLTFGAGSRLTVL.

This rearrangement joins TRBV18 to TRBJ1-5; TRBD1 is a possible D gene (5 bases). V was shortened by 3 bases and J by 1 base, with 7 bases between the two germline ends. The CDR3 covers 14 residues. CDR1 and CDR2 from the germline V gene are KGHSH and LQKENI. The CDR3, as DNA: TGTGCCAGCTCACCGGGACCGAGCAATCAGCCCCAGCATTTT. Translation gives CASSPGPSNQPQHF.

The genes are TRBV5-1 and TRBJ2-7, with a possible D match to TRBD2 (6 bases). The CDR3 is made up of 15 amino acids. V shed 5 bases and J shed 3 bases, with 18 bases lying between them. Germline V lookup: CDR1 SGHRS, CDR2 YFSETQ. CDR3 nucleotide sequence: TGCGCCAGCAGTTCATGGGGACTTAACAACTACGAGCAGTACTTC. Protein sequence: CASSSWGLNNYEQYF. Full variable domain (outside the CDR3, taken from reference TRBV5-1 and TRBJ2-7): KAGVTQTPRYLIKTRGQQVTLSCSPISGHRSVSWYQQTPGQGLQFLFEYFSETQRNKGNFPGRFSGRQFSNSRSEMNVSTLELGDSALYLCASSSWGLNNYEQYFGPGTRLTVT.

CDR3 bases: TGTGCCACCAGCCCCCGGACAGGGAAGAACACTGAAGCTTTCTTT. It encodes CATSPRTGKNTEAFF. V usage is TRBV15 and J usage is TRBJ1-1; TRBD1 aligns across 8 bases. Germline CDR1 LNHNV, CDR2 YYDKDF (reference sequence). V shed 5 bases, J shed 1 base, and the junction held 6 bases outside the gene matches. CDR3 length equals 15 residues.

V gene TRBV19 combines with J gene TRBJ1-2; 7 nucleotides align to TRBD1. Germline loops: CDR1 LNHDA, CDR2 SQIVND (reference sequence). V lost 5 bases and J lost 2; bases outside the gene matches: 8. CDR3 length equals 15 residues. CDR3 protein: CASSFGTVPNYGYTF. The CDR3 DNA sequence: TGTGCCAGTAGTTTTGGGACAGTCCCAAACTATGGCTACACCTTC.

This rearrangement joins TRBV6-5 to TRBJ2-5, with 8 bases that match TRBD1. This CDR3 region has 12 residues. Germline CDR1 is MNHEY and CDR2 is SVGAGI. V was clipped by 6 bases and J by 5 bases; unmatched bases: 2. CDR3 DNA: TGTGCCAGCAGACACAGGGGGGAGACCCAGTACTTC. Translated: CASRHRGETQYF.

CDR3 sequence (DNA): TGTGCCAGCAGCTTAGGGCCAGGGGGTACTGAAGCTTTCTTT. Translating gives CASSLGPGGTEAFF. The V gene is TRBV11-1, the J gene TRBJ1-1; the match to TRBD1 covers 7 bases. Germline V CDR1 and CDR2: SGHAT, FQDESV (reference sequence). This CDR3 comprises 14 residues. With 1 base clipped from V and 5 bases from J, the junction kept 4 bases outside the gene matches.

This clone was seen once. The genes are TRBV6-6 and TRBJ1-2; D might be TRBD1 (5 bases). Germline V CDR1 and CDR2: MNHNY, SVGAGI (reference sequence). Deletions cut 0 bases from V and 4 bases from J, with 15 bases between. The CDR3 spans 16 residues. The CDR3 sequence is CASSYSQGGGVYGYTF. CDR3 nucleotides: TGTGCCAGCAGTTACTCGCAGGGAGGTGGAGTCTATGGCTACACCTTC.

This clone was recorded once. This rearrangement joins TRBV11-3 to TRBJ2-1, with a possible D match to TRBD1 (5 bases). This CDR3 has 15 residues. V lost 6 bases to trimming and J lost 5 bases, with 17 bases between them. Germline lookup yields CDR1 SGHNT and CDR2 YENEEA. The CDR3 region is CASSSRVKGNNEQFF. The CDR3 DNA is TGTGCCAGCAGTAGCAGGGTAAAGGGAAACAATGAGCAGTTCTTC. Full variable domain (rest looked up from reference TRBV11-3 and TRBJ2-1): EAGVVQSPRYKIIEKKQPVAFWCNPISGHNTLYWYLQNLGQGPELLIRYENEEAVDDSQLPKDRFSAERLKGVDSTLKIQPAELGDSAVYLCASSSRVKGNNEQFFGPGTRLTVL.

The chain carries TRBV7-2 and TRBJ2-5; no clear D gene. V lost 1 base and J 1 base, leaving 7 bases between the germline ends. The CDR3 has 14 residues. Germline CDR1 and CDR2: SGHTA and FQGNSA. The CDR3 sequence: CASSLVAFQETQYF. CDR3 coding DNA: TGTGCCAGCAGCTTAGTTGCGTTCCAAGAGACCCAGTACTTC.

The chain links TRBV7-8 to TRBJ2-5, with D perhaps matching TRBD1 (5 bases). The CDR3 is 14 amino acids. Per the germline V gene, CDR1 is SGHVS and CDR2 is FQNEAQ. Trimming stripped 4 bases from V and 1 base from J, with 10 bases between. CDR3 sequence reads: CASSSSGFQETQYF. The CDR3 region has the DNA TGTGCCAGCAGCTCATCAGGGTTCCAAGAGACCCAGTACTTC. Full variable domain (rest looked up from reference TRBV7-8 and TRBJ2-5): GAGVSQSPRYKVAKRGQDVALRCDPISGHVSLFWYQQALGQGPEFLTYFQNEAQLDKSGLPSDRFFAERPEGSVSTLKIQRTQQEDSAVYLCASSSSGFQETQYFGPGTRLLVL.

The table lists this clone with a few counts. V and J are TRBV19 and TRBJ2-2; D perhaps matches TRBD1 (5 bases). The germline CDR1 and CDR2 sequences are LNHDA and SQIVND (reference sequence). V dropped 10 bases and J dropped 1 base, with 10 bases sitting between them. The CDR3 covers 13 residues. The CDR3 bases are TGTGCCATTCAGGGTGGGAACACCGGGGAGCTGTTTTTT. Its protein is CAIQGGNTGELFF.

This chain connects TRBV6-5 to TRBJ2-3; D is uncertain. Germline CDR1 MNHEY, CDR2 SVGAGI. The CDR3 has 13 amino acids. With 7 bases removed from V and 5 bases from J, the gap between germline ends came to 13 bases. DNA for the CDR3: TGTGCCAGCACCCCCCTCATAGGAGATACGCAGTATTTT. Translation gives CASTPLIGDTQYF.

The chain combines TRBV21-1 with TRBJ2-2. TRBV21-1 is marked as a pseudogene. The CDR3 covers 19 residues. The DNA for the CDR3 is TGTGCCAGCAGCGAAACTCGGTTCGGGGGCCGCCTTAACACCGGGGAGCTGTTTTTT. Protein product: CASSETRFGGRLNTGELFF.

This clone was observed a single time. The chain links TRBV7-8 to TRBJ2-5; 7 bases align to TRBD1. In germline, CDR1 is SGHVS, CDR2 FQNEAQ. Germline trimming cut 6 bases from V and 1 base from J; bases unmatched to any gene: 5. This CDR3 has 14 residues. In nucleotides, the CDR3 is TGTGCCAGCAGTTCAGGGACAGCCCAAGAGACCCAGTACTTC. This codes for CASSSGTAQETQYF.

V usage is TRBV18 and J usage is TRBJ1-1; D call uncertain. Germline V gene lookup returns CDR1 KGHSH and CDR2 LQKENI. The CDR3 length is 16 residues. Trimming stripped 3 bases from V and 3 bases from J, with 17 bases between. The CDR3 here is CASSPFLGMSDTEAFF. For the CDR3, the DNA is TGTGCCAGCTCACCTTTTTTGGGTATGTCCGACACTGAAGCTTTCTTT. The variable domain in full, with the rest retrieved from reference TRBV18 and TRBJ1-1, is NAGVMQNPRHLVRRRGQEARLRCSPMKGHSHVYWYRQLPEEGLKFMVYLQKENIIDESGMPKERFSAEFPKEGPSILRIQQVVRGDSAAYFCASSPFLGMSDTEAFFGQGTRLTVV.

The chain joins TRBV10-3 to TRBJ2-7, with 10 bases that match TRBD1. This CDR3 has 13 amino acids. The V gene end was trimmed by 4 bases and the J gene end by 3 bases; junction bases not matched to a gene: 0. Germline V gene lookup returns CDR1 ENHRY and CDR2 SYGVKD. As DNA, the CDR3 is TGTGCCATCAGTGGGGACAGGGGCTACGAGCAGTACTTC. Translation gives CAISGDRGYEQYF.

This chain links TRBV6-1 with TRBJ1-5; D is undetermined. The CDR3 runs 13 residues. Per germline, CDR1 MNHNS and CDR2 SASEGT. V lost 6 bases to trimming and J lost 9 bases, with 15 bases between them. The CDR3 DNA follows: TGTGCCAGCAGAGAACCCACCCTAGGGCCCCAGCATTTT. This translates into CASREPTLGPQHF.

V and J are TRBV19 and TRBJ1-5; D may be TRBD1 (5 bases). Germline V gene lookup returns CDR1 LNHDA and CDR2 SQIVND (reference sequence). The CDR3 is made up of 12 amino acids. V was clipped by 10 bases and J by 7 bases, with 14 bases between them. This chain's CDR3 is CATHGGTQPQHF. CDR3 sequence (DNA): TGTGCCACTCATGGAGGGACCCAGCCCCAGCATTTT.

The CDR3 DNA reads as TGTGCCAGCAGCGTAGAACTGGGACTAGCGGGGAACACCGGGGAGCTGTTTTTT. Residues: CASSVELGLAGNTGELFF. V gene TRBV9 combines with J gene TRBJ2-2; 12 positions match TRBD2. This CDR3 spans 18 amino acids. In germline, CDR1 is SGDLS, CDR2 YYNGEE. V gave up 0 bases and J gave up 1 base; unmatched junction bases: 4.